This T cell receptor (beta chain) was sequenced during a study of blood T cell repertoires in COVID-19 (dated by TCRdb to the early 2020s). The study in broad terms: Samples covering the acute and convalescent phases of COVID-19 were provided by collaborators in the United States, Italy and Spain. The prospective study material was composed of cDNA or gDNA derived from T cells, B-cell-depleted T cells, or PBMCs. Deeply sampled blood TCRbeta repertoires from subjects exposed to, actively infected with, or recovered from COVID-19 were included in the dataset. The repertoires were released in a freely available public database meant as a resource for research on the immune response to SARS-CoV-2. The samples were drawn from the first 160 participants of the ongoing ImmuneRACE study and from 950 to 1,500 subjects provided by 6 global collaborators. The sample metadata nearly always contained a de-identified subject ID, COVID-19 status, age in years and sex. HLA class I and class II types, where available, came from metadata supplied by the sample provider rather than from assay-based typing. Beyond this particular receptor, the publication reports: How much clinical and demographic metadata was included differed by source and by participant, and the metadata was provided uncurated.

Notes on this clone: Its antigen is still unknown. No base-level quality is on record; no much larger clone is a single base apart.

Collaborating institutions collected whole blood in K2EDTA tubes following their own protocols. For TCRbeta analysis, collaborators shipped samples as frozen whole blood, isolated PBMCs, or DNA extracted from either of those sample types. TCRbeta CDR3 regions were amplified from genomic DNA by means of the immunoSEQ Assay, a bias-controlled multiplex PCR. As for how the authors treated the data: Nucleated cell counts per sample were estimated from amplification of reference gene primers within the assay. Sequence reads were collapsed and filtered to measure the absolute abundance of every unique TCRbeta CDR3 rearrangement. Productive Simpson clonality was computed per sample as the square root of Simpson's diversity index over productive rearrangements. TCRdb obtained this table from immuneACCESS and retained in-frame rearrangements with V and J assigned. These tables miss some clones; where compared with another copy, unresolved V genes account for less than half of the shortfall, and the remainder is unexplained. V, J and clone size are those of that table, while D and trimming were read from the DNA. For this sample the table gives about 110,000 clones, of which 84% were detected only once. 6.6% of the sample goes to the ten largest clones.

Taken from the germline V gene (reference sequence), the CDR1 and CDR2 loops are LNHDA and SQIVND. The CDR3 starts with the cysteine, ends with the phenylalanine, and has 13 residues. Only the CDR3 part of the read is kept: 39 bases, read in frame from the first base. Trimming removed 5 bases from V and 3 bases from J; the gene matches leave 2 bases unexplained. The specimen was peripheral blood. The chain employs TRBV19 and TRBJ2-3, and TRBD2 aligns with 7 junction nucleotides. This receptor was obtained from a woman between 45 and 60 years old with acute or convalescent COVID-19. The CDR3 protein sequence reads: CASSAGGTDTQYF. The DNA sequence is TGTGCCAGTAGTGCCGGGGGGACAGATACGCAGTATTTT.